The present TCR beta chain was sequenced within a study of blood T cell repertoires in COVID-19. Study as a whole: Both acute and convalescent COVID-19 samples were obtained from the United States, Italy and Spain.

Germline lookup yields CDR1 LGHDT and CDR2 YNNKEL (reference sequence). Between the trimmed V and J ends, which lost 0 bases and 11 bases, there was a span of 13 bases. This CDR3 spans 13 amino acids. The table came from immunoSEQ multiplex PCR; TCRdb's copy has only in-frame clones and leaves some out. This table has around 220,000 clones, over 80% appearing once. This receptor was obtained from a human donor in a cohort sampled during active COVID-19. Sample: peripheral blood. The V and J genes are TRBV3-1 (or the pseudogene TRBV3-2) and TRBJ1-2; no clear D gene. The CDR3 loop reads CASSQDRRGQYTF. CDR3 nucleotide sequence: TGTGCCAGCAGCCAAGATCGGCGAGGGCAGTACACCTTC.